This is a list of T cell receptor beta chains from one sample in a study of cytomegalovirus exposure and HLA in healthy donors. Produced via immunoSEQ multiplex PCR; TCRdb's table is partial and in-frame only. Altogether over 100,000 clones are present, around four fifths being singletons, with the ten largest covering 1.5%. The sequenced sample was PBMCs. The receptors come from a man in his forties or fifties in good health and CMV-seronegative. Both conserved end residues are trimmed from each CDR3. Each record gives: J gene, V gene, CDR3 protein.

J: TRBJ1-1; V: TRBV11-2; CDR3: ASSSPGRGENTEAF
J: TRBJ2-2; V: TRBV7-7; CDR3: ASSLRTGMNTGELF
J: TRBJ2-1; V: TRBV27; CDR3: AAGRAGAGSKNEQF
J: TRBJ1-1; V: TRBV5-1; CDR3: ASSFTGGKDTEAF
J: TRBJ2-1; V: TRBV28; CDR3: ASSLASGRRNEQF
J: TRBJ1-5; V: TRBV19; CDR3: ASSTGGSNQPQH
J: -; V: TRBV7-6; CDR3: ASSSSGTGNYEQY
J: TRBJ2-1; V: TRBV7-3; CDR3: ASSLRTSGRNEQF
J: TRBJ2-3; V: TRBV5-1; CDR3: ASSLNSGEFTDTQY
J: TRBJ2-2; V: TRBV6-1; CDR3: ASSEELSSGELF
J: TRBJ2-2; V: TRBV2; CDR3: ASRTERGRTGELF
J: TRBJ2-7; V: TRBV19; CDR3: ASSTLTGNYEQY
J: TRBJ1-1; V: TRBV19; CDR3: ASSPSSLRLNTEAF
J: TRBJ1-2; V: TRBV11-2; CDR3: ASSLAGDSYGYT
J: TRBJ2-1; V: TRBV4-1; CDR3: ASSHLRVGSGNYNEQF
J: TRBJ1-1; V: TRBV6-5; CDR3: ASSYTQGASTEAF
J: TRBJ1-6; V: TRBV19; CDR3: ASRDRASNSPLH
J: TRBJ1-1; V: TRBV28; CDR3: ASSYPGGATEAF
J: TRBJ2-7; V: TRBV6-6; CDR3: APEWGPPGSYEQY
J: TRBJ1-1; V: TRBV7-3; CDR3: ASSRGQMNTEAF
J: TRBJ2-3; V: TRBV10-3; CDR3: AISFNLAGGTDTQY
J: TRBJ1-5; V: TRBV4-3; CDR3: ASSQDRYSNQPQH
J: TRBJ2-3; V: TRBV25-1; CDR3: ASSEIGGRGTDTQY
J: TRBJ2-1; V: TRBV5-1; CDR3: ASSEGLATNEQF
J: TRBJ2-1; V: TRBV28; CDR3: ASSLSMGTSGKRDHNEQF
J: TRBJ2-2; V: TRBV19; CDR3: ASNPQGANTGELF
J: TRBJ2-6; V: TRBV4-1; CDR3: ASSIGQGAFSGANVLT
J: TRBJ2-2; V: TRBV7-2; CDR3: ASRRTFTGELF
J: TRBJ2-7; V: TRBV11-2; CDR3: ASSNRDGYYEQY
J: TRBJ2-2; V: TRBV27; CDR3: ASSGDSLLKLF
J: TRBJ1-4; V: TRBV4-2; CDR3: ASSQGRDRENEKLF
J: TRBJ2-1; V: TRBV7-3; CDR3: ASSLLPRGNEQF
J: TRBJ1-1; V: TRBV4-1; CDR3: ASSQAAGTYMNTEAF
J: TRBJ1-5; V: TRBV28; CDR3: ASSHGTSNQPQH
J: TRBJ1-1; V: TRBV5-6; CDR3: ASSLGGNTEAF
J: TRBJ2-7; V: TRBV11-2; CDR3: ASSPHTYAEETYEQY
J: TRBJ1-6; V: TRBV4-2; CDR3: ASSQAQGDDNSPLH
J: TRBJ2-2; V: TRBV7-2; CDR3: ASSLAAGFGTGELF
J: TRBJ2-7; V: TRBV19; CDR3: ASSGGYEQY
J: TRBJ2-5; V: TRBV5-6; CDR3: ASSFGGAETQY
J: TRBJ1-5; V: TRBV10-1; CDR3: ASSEFQGGNQPQH
J: TRBJ2-1; V: TRBV2; CDR3: ASSGTSYDEQF
J: TRBJ2-7; V: TRBV14; CDR3: ASSQDASGFGEQY
J: TRBJ1-4; V: TRBV4-1; CDR3: AIPRTQGLREKLF
J: TRBJ2-5; V: TRBV19; CDR3: ASSADREETQY
J: TRBJ2-7; V: TRBV5-1; CDR3: ASSLDGAYGEQY
J: TRBJ2-3; V: TRBV6-5; CDR3: ASSYGVSTDTQY
J: TRBJ2-7; V: TRBV7-9; CDR3: ASSLVDLVPYEQY
J: TRBJ2-7; V: TRBV27; CDR3: ASSLRGGYEQY
J: TRBJ2-1; V: TRBV11-2; CDR3: ASSLGRGRASGSLQF
J: TRBJ2-7; V: TRBV7-9; CDR3: ASSLLTGREQY
J: TRBJ1-5; V: TRBV5-6; CDR3: ASSLGEGPQH
J: TRBJ2-1; V: TRBV11-2; CDR3: ASSTPSGSSYNEQF
J: TRBJ2-5; V: TRBV5-1; CDR3: ASSLEVRDGTQY
J: TRBJ2-7; V: TRBV5-6; CDR3: ASSQRGTDFYEQY